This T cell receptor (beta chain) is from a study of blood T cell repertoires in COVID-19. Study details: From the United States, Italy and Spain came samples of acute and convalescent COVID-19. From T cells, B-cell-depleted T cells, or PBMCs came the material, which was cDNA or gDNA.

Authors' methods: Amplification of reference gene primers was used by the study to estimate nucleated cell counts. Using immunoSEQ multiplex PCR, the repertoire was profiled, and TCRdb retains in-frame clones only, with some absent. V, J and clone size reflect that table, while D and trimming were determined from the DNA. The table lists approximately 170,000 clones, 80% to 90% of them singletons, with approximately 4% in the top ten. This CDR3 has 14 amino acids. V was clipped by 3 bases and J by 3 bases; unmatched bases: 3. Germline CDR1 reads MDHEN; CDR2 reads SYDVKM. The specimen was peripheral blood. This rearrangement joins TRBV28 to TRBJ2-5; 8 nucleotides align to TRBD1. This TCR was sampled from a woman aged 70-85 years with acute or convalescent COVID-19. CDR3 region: CASSFGQGKETQYF. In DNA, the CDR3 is TGTGCCAGCAGTTTCGGACAGGGAAAAGAGACCCAGTACTTC.